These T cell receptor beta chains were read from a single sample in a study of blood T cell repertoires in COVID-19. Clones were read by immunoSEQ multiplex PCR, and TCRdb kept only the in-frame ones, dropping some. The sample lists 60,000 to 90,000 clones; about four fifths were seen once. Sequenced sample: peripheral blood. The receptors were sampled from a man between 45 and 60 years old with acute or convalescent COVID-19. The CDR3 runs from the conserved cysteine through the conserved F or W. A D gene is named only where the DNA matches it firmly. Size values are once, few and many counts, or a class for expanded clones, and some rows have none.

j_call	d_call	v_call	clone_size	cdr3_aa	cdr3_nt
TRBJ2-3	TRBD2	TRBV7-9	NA	CASRGLAGDADTQYF	TGTGCCAGCAGGGGACTAGCGGGAGACGCAGATACGCAGTATTTT
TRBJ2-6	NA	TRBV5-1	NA	CASSLGQGEAGANVLTF	TGCGCCAGCAGCTTAGGTCAGGGTGAGGCTGGGGCCAACGTCCTGACTTTC
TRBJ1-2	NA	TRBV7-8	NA	CASSLASGSGYTF	TGTGCCAGCAGCTTAGCTTCCGGGAGCGGCTACACCTTC
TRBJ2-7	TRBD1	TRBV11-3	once	CASSLGTEEQYF	TGTGCCAGCAGCCTCGGGACAGAAGAGCAGTACTTC
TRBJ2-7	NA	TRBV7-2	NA	CASSLVIREYEQYF	TGTGCCAGCAGCTTAGTTATCAGGGAATACGAGCAGTACTTC
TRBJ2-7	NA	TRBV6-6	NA	CASRSQGYYEQYF	TGTGCCTCTAGATCACAGGGTTACTACGAGCAGTACTTC
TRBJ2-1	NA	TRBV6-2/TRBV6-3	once	CASSYSRGSGTYNEQFF	TGTGCCAGCAGTTACTCGAGGGGTAGCGGCACCTACAATGAGCAGTTCTTC
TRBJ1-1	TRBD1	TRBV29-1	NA	CSVERSRDREAFF	TGCAGCGTTGAACGATCCCGGGACAGGGAAGCTTTCTTT
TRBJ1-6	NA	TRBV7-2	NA	CASSLHSSYNSPLHF	TGTGCCAGCAGCTTACACAGCTCCTATAATTCACCCCTCCACTTT
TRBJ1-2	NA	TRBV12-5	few	CASGQDRNYGYTF	TGTGCTAGTGGTCAAGACAGGAACTATGGCTACACCTTC
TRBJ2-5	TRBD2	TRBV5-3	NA	CARSLVSGGRETQYF	TGTGCCAGAAGCTTGGTTAGCGGGGGGAGAGAGACCCAGTACTTC
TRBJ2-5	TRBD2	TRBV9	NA	CASSVNPFLAGQETQYF	TGTGCCAGCAGCGTGAACCCTTTTCTAGCGGGACAAGAGACCCAGTACTTC
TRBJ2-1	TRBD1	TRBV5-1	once	CASSFAGGDYNEQFF	TGCGCCAGCAGCTTTGCAGGGGGCGATTACAATGAGCAGTTCTTC
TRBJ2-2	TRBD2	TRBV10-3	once	CALRAGGPDTGELFF	TGTGCCTTGCGGGCGGGGGGGCCTGATACCGGGGAGCTGTTTTTT
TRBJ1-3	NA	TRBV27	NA	CASSSIGSGNTIYF	TGTGCCAGCAGTTCCATCGGGAGTGGAAACACCATATATTTT
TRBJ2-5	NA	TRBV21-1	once	CASSKGGQGASETQYF	TGTGCCAGCAGCAAAGGGGGACAGGGCGCTTCGGAGACCCAGTACTTC
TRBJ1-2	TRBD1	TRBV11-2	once	CASSLDSTGGSGYTF	TGTGCCAGCAGCTTAGACTCAACAGGGGGTAGTGGCTACACCTTC
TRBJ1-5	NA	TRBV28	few	CASREILPQHF	TGTGCCAGTAGGGAGATCCTGCCCCAGCATTTT
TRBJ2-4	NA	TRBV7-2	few	CASSLVEGPPGPKNIQYF	TGTGCCAGCAGCTTAGTGGAGGGGCCGCCGGGACCCAAAAACATTCAGTACTTC
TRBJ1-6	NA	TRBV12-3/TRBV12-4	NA	CASRPRNSPLHF	TGTGCCAGCAGACCCAGGAATTCACCCCTCCACTTT
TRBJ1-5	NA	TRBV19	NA	CASSIGAAERQPQHF	TGTGCCAGTAGTATAGGGGCCGCCGAGCGGCAGCCCCAGCATTTT
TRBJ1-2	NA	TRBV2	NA	CASREGGEGYTF	TGTGCCAGCAGAGAAGGGGGAGAAGGCTACACCTTC
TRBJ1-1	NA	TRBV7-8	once	CASSPGAMNTEAFF	TGTGCCAGCAGTCCTGGGGCGATGAACACTGAAGCTTTCTTT
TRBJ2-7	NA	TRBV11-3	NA	CAILIVQGYF	TGTGCCATCCTTATTGTCCAGGGATACTTC
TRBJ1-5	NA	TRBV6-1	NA	CASSEGYGNQPQHF	TGTGCCAGCAGTGAGGGCTATGGAAATCAGCCCCAGCATTTT
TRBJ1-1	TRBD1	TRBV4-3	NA	CASSLGQGLGAFF	TGCGCCAGCAGCCTGGGACAGGGGCTAGGTGCTTTCTTT